The 7 T cell receptor beta chains listed next were all sequenced from one sample in a study of T cell changes during pregnancy in multiple sclerosis (dated by TCRdb to about 2019). Library prep was done by the immunoSEQ multiplex PCR assay. Drawn from immuneACCESS, this table holds only the in-frame rearrangements with V and J called that TCRdb kept. Clones are partly lost; checked studies trace under half to an unresolved V gene and leave the rest unexplained. Present in this sample are 80,000 to 100,000 clones, 90% to 95% of which were seen just once. The ten largest clones add up to more than 0.75% of the sample. The material sequenced was peripheral blood, taken after pregnancy. The receptors here all came from a female donor with multiple sclerosis, enrolled in a pregnancy study.

The chain links TRBV6-1 to TRBJ2-7, with 9 bases fitting TRBD2. The ends lost 4 bases at V and 1 base at J; junction bases unmatched: 8. CDR1 and CDR2 (germline): MNHNS, SASEGT. The CDR3 loop spans 16 amino acids. The chain's CDR3 is CASSAYSGSSSYEQYF. As DNA, the CDR3 is TGTGCCAGCAGTGCCTATAGCGGGAGCTCTTCCTACGAGCAGTACTTC.

This chain uses TRBV30 with TRBJ1-2; D remains unclear. With 3 bases removed from V and 2 bases from J, the gap between germline ends came to 13 bases. Germline V gene lookup returns CDR1 GTSNPN and CDR2 SVGIG (reference sequence). The CDR3 sequence is 14 residues long. The CDR3 region is CAWSLIAGNYGYTF. The CDR3 nucleotides are TGTGCCTGGAGCCTAATTGCAGGAAACTATGGCTACACCTTC.

The V gene is TRBV6-5, the J gene TRBJ1-1, with D unclear. The germline gives CDR1 MNHEY, CDR2 SVGAGI. CDR3 length: 14 residues. The V gene lost 8 bases and the J gene lost 1 base, with 14 bases spanning the gap. The CDR3 DNA is TGTGCCAGCGTCTCGGGTGGAGCGAACACTGAAGCTTTCTTT. It codes for CASVSGGANTEAFF.

This clone was observed a few times. The chain carries TRBV28 and TRBJ1-5, with a tentative D call TRBD1 (5 bases). The V and J ends lost 5 bases and 1 base respectively, with 9 bases between them. Per the germline V gene, CDR1 is MDHEN and CDR2 is SYDVKM. The CDR3 is made up of 14 amino acids. This CDR3 is CASSRGGSNQPQHF. DNA of the CDR3: TGTGCCAGCAGTCGGGGGGGGAGCAATCAGCCCCAGCATTTT.

The chain has TRBV7-2 and TRBJ1-1; 8 bases align to TRBD1. This CDR3 region has 15 residues. Germline V gene data show CDR1 as SGHTA and CDR2 as FQGNSA. V lost 0 bases and J lost 5; bases outside the gene matches: 5. CDR3 bases: TGTGCCAGCAGCTTAGCCTCCACAGGGGGGACTGAAGCTTTCTTT. Translating gives CASSLASTGGTEAFF.

This sequence joins TRBV7-2 and TRBJ2-5; 9 positions agree with TRBD1. The CDR3 is 15 amino acids. The junction had 5 bases not matched to a gene; V was cut back by 1 base and J by 5 bases. The germline V gene has CDR1 SGHTA and CDR2 FQGNSA. The CDR3 loop is CASSLVFTGGETQYF. The CDR3 nucleotides are TGTGCCAGCAGCTTAGTTTTCACAGGGGGCGAGACCCAGTACTTC.

A remark on this clone: This sample includes further DNA sequences coding for the same CDR3. The chain links TRBV5-4 to TRBJ1-1; D is unclear. V shed 0 bases and J shed 5 bases, with 11 bases lying between them. This CDR3 has 14 amino acids. CDR1 and CDR2 (germline): SGHNT, YYREEE (reference sequence). The CDR3 is CASSLGGGRTEAFF. The CDR3 coding sequence is TGTGCCAGCAGCTTGGGTGGAGGGCGAACTGAAGCTTTCTTT.